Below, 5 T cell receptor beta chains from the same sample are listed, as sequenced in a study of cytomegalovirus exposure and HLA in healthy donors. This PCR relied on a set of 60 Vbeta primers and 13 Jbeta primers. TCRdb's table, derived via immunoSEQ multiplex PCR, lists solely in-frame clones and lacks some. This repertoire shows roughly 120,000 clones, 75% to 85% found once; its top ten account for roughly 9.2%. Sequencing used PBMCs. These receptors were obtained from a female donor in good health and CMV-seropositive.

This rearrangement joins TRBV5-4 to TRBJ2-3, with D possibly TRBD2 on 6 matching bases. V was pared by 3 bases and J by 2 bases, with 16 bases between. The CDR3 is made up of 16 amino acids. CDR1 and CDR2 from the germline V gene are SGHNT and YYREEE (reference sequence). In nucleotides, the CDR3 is TGTGCCAGCAGCTCGGGCGGGACCCCAGTCACAGATACGCAGTATTTT. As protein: CASSSGGTPVTDTQYF.

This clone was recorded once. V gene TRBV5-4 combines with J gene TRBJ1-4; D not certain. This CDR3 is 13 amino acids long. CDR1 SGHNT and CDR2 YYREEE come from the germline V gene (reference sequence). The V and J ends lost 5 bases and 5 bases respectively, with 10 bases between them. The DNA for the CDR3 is TGTGCCAGCAGTCCCCCGGGGAATGAAAAACTGTTTTTT. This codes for CASSPPGNEKLFF.

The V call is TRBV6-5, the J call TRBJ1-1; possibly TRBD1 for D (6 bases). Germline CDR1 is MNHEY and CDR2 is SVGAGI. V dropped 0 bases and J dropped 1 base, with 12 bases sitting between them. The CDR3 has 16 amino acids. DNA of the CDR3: TGTGCCAGCAGTTACTCCCCAACAGGGCGGAACACTGAAGCTTTCTTT. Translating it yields CASSYSPTGRNTEAFF.

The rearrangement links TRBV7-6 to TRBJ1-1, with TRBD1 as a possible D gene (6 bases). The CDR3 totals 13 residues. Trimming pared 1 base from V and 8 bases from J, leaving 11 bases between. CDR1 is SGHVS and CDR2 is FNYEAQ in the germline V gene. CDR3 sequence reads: CASSLEVGQEAFF. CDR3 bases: TGTGCCAGCAGCTTAGAAGTAGGACAGGAAGCTTTCTTT.

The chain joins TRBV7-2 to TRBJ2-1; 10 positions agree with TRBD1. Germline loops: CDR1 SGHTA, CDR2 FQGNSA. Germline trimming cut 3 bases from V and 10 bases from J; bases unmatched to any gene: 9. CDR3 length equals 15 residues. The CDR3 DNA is TGTGCCAGCAGCTTTTCCGGGACAGGGGTCGTCGAGCAGTTCTTC. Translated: CASSFSGTGVVEQFF.